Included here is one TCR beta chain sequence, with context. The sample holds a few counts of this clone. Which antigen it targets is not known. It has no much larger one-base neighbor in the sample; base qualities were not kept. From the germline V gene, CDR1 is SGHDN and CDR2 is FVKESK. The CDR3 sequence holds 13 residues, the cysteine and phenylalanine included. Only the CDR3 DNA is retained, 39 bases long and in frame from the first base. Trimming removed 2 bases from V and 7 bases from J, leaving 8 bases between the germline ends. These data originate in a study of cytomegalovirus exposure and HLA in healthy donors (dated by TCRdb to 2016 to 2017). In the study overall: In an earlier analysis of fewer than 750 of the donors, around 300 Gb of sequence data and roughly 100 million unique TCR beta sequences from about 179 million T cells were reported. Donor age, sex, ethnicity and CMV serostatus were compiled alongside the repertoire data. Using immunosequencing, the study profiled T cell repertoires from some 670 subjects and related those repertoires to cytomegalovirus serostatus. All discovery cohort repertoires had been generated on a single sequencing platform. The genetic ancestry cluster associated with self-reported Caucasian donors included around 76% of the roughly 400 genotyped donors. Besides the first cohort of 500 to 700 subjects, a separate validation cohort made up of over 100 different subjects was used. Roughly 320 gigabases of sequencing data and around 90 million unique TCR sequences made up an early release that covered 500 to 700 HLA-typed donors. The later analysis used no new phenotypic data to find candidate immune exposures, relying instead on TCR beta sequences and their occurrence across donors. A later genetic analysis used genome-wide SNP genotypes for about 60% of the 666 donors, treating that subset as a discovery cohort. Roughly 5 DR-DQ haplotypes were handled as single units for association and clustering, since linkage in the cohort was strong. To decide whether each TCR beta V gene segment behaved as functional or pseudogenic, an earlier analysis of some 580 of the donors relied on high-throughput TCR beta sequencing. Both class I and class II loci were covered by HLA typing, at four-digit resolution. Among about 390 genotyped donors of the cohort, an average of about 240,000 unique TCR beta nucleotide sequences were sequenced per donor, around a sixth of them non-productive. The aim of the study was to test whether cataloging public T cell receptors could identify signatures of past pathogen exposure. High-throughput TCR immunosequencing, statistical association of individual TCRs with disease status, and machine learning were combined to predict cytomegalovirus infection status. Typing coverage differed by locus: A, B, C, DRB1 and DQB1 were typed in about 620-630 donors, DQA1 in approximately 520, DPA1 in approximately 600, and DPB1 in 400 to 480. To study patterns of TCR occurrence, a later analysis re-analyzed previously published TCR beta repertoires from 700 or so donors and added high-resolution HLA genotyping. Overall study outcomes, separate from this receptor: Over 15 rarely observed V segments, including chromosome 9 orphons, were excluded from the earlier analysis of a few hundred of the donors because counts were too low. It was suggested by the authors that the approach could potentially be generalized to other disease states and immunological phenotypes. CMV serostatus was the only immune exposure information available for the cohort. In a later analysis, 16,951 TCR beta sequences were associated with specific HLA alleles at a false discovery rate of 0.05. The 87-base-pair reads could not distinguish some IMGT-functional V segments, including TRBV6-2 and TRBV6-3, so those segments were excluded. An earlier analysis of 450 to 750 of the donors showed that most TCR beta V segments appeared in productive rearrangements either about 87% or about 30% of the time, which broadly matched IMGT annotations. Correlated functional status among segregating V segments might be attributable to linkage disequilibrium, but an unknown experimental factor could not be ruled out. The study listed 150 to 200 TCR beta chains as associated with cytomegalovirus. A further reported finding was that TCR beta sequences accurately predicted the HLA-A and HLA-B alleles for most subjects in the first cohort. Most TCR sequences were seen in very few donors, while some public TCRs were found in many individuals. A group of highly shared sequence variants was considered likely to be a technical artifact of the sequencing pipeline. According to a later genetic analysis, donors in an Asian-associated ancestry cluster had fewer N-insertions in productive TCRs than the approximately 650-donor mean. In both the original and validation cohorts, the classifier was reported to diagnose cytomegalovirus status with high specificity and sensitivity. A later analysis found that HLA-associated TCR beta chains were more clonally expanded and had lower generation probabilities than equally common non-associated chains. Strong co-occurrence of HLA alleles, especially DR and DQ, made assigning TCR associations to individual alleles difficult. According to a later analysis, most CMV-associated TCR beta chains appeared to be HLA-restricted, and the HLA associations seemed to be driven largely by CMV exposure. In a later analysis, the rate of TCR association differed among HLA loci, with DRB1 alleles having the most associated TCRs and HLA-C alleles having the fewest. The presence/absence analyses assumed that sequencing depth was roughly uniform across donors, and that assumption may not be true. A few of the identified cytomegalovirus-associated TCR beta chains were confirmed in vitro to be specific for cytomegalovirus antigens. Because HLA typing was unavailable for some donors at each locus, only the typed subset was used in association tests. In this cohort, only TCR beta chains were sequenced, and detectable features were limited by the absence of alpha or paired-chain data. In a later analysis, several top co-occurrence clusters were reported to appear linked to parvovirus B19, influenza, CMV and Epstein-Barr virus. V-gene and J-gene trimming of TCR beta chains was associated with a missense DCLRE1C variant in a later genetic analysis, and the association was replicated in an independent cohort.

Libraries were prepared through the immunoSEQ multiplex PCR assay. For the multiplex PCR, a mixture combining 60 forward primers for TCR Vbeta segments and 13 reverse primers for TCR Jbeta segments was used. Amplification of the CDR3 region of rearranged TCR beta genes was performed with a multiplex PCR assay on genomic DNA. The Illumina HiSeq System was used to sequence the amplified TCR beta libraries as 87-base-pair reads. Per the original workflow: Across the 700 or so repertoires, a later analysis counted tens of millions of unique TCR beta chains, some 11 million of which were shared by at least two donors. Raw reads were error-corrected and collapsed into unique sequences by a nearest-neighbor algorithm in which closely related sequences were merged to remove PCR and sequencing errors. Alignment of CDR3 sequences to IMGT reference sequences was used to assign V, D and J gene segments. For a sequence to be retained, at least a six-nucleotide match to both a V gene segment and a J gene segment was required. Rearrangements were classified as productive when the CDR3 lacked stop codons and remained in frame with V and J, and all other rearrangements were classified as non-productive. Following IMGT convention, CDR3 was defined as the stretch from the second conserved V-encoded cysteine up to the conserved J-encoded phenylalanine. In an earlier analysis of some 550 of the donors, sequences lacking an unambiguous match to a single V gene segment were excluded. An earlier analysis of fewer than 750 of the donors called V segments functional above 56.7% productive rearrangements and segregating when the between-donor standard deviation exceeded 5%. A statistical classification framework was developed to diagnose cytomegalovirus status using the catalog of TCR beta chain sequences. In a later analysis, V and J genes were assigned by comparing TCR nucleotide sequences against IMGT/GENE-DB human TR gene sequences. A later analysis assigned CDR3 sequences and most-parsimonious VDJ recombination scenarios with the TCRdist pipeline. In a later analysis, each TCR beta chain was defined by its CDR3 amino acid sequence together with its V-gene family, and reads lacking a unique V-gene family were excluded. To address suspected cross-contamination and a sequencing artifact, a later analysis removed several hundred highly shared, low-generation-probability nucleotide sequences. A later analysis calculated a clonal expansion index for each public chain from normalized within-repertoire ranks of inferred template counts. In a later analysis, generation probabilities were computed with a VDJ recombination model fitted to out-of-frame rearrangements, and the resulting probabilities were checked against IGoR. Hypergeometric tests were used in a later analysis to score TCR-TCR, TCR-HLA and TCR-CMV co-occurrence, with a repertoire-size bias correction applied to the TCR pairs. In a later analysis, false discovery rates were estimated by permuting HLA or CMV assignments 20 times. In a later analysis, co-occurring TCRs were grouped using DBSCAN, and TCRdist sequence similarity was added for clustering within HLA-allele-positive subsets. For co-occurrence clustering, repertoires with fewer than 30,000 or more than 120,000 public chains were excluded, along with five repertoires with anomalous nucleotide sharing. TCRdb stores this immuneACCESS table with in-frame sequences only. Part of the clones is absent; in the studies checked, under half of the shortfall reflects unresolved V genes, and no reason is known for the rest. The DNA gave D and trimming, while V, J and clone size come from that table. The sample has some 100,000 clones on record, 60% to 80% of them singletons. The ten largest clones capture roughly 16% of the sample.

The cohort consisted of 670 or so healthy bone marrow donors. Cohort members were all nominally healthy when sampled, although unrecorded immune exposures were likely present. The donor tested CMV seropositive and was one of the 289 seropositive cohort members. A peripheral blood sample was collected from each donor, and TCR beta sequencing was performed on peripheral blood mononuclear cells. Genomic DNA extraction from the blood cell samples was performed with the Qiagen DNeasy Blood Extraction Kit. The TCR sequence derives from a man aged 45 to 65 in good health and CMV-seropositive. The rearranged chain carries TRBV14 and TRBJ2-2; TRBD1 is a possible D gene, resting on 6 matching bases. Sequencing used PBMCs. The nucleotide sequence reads TGTGCCAGCAGCCAACAGGGGCACGGGGAGCTGTTTTTT. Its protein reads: CASSQQGHGELFF.